This T cell receptor beta chain was found in a study of cytomegalovirus exposure and HLA in healthy donors. The study ran its PCR with 60 Vbeta and 13 Jbeta primers. Method: immunoSEQ multiplex PCR; TCRdb's copy keeps in-frame clones and lacks some. The data show about 150,000 clones, 70% to 85% seen once. Germline V gene lookup returns CDR1 MNHEY and CDR2 SVGAGI. The CDR3 runs 14 residues. V shed 11 bases and J shed 4 bases, with 19 bases lying between them. The source of this sequence is a man younger than 30 in good health and CMV-seronegative. The chain is built from TRBV6-5 and TRBJ2-3; D possibly corresponds to TRBD2 (7 bases). Sequences were obtained from PBMCs. DNA for the CDR3: TGTGCCTCCGGGGCGGGGGCCCCCGCAGATACGCAGTATTTT. This gives the protein CASGAGAPADTQYF.